Included here is one T cell receptor (beta chain) sequence, with context. This sample was included in a study of blood T cell repertoires in COVID-19. Using immunoSEQ multiplex PCR, the repertoire was profiled, and TCRdb retains in-frame clones only, with some absent. The table records tens of thousands of clones, 82% of them present only once. The V end was cut by 5 bases, the J end by 6 bases, with 17 bases between. CDR1 and CDR2 from the germline V gene are SGHNT and YYREEE (reference sequence). CDR3 length equals 14 residues. The TCR comes from a human donor in a cohort sampled during active COVID-19. The V gene is TRBV5-4, the J gene TRBJ1-2; D gene unclear. Specimen: peripheral blood. As DNA, the CDR3 is TGTGCCAGCAGGATGCTGGGAGAAATGAATGGCTACACCTTC. It yields the protein CASRMLGEMNGYTF. Full variable domain (remainder filled in from reference TRBV5-4 and TRBJ1-2): ETGVTQSPTHLIKTRGQQVTLRCSSQSGHNTVSWYQQALGQGPQFIFQYYREEENGRGNFPPRFSGLQFPNYSSELNVNALELDDSALYLCASRMLGEMNGYTFGSGTRLTVV.